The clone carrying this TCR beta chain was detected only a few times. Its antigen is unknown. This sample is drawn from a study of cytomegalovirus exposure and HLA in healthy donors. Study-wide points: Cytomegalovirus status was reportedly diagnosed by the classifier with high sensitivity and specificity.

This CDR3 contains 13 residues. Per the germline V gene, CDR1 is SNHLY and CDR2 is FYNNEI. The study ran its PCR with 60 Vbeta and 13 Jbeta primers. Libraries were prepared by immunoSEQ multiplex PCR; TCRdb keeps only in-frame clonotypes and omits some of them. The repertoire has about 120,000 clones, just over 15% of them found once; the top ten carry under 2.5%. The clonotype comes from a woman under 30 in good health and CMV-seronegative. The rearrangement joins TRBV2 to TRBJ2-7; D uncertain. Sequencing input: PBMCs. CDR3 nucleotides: TGTGTTCTAGGCCGTCCTTATTTCTACGAGCAGTACTTC. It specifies CVLGRPYFYEQYF.